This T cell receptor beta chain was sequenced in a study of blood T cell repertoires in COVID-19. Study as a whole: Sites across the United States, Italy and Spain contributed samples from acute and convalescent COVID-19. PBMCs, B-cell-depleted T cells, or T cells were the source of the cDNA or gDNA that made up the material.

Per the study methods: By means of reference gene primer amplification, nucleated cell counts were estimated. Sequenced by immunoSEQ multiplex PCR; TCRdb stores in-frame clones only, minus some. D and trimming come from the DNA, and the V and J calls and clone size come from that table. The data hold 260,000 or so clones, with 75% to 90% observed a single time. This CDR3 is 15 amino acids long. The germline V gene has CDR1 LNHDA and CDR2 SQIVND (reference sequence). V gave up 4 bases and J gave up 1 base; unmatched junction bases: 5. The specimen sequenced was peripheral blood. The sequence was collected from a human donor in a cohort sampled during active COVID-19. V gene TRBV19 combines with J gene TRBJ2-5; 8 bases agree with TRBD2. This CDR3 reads CASSRPAGAQETQYF. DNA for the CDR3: TGTGCCAGTAGTAGGCCAGCGGGGGCCCAAGAGACCCAGTACTTC.